Shown below are 14 T cell receptor beta chains from a single sample sequenced in a study of memory CD4+ T cells and cytomegalovirus serostatus. The sort gate was single viable CD3+CD4+CD8-CD45RO+ cells for memory CD4+ T cells. Sequencing was performed with immunoSEQ multiplex PCR; in TCRdb, only in-frame clones are kept and a portion is missing. The table records under 55,000 clones, around 80% of them present only once. The specimen was memory CD4+ T cells from blood. These receptors all come from an adult in good health and CMV-seronegative.

The chain has TRBV28 and TRBJ2-7; TRBD1 agrees at 10 bases. With 7 bases clipped from V and 3 bases from J, the junction kept 9 bases outside the gene matches. Germline V gene lookup returns CDR1 MDHEN and CDR2 SYDVKM. The CDR3 has 15 residues. DNA of the CDR3: TGTGCCAGCACCGACGCCGGGACAGGGGACTACGAGCAGTACTTC. Translation gives CASTDAGTGDYEQYF.

This chain connects TRBV10-1 to TRBJ2-3; 10 nucleotides match TRBD2. The germline V gene has CDR1 WNHNN and CDR2 SYGVQD (reference sequence). The CDR3 length is 16 residues. V lost 5 bases and J lost 4; bases outside the gene matches: 9. The CDR3 sequence is CASSSASGSGADTQYF. The CDR3 coding sequence is TGCGCCAGCAGTTCTGCTAGCGGGAGTGGCGCAGATACGCAGTATTTT.

The chain recombines TRBV1 with TRBJ1-2; the DNA was not compared with TRBD1, the D call given in the table. TRBV1 is noted as a pseudogene. CDR3 size: 15 residues. CDR3 in amino acids: CTSSRQDKRNYGYTF. Written as DNA, the CDR3 is TGCACCAGCAGCCGCCAGGACAAGCGAAACTATGGCTACACCTTC.

This clone was recorded once. The gene calls are TRBV4-2 and TRBJ2-5; weak D call: TRBD2 (6 bases). The length of the CDR3 is 15 residues. Germline CDR1 LGHNA, CDR2 YNFKEQ. Trimming cost V 2 bases and J 5 bases, with 15 bases left between them. The CDR3, as DNA: TGTGCCAGCAGCCAAAGGCGGGACTCACAGGAGACCCAGTACTTC. Its protein is CASSQRRDSQETQYF.

The V and J genes are TRBV5-8 and TRBJ2-7; TRBD1 is a possible D gene (6 bases). The length of the CDR3 is 15 residues. V was cut by 6 bases and J by 2 bases, with 18 bases left in between. Germline assignment: CDR1 SGHTS and CDR2 YDEGEE. The CDR3 spells CASNSPGTKTYEQYF. For the CDR3, the DNA is TGTGCCAGCAACTCACCCGGGACAAAAACCTACGAGCAGTACTTC.

The chain carries TRBV7-9 and TRBJ2-1, with D possibly matching TRBD2 (5 bases). CDR1 SEHNR and CDR2 FQNEAQ come from the germline V gene (reference sequence). The CDR3 is 14 amino acids. V was shortened by 3 bases and J by 9 bases, with 15 bases between the two germline ends. The CDR3 loop reads CASSLVGRRGEQFF. The CDR3 nucleotides read TGTGCCAGCAGCTTGGTGGGCCGTCGGGGTGAGCAGTTCTTC.

The V call is TRBV28, the J call TRBJ1-6, with 9 bases lining up with TRBD1. V was pared by 3 bases and J by 8 bases, with 5 bases of the junction left unmatched. This CDR3 comprises 15 residues. CDR1 and CDR2 (germline): MDHEN, SYDVKM. CDR3 region: CASSFGQGIDSPLHF. The CDR3 nucleotides read TGTGCCAGCAGTTTCGGACAGGGGATTGATTCACCCCTCCACTTT.

The rearrangement uses TRBV30 and TRBJ1-3; TRBD1 matches at 9 bases. The CDR3 covers 16 residues. The trim removed 3 bases at V and 4 bases at J, leaving 10 bases unmatched. Germline CDR1 reads GTSNPN; CDR2 reads SVGIG (reference sequence). This chain's CDR3 is CAWSETGGAWGNTIYF. In nucleotides, the CDR3 is TGTGCCTGGAGCGAAACAGGGGGCGCCTGGGGAAACACCATATATTTT.

This clone has a single count. This rearrangement joins TRBV19 to TRBJ2-7; TRBD1 matches at 9 bases. CDR3 length: 16 residues. Germline CDR1 is LNHDA and CDR2 is SQIVND (reference sequence). The V segment lost 5 bases and the J segment 3 bases; nucleotides outside the gene matches: 11. CDR3 DNA sequence: TGTGCCAGTAGTTTTCAGCTGTGGGACAGGGTCTACGAGCAGTACTTC. Encoded protein: CASSFQLWDRVYEQYF.

The V gene is TRBV5-8, the J gene TRBJ1-5; D is possibly TRBD1 (5 bases). With 4 bases removed from V and 3 bases from J, the gap between germline ends came to 14 bases. Germline-derived CDR1 and CDR2 are SGHTS and YDEGEE. The length of the CDR3 is 15 residues. The CDR3 coding sequence is TGTGCCAGCAGCCTCCGATTGGACAACAATCAGCCCCAGCATTTT. Its protein is CASSLRLDNNQPQHF. Variable domain in full (rest from reference TRBV5-8 and TRBJ1-5): EAGVTQSPTHLIKTRGQQATLRCSPISGHTSVYWYQQALGLGLQFLLWYDEGEERNRGNFPPRFSGRQFPNYSSELNVNALELEDSALYLCASSLRLDNNQPQHFGDGTRLSIL.

This clone qualifies as medium-sized. The genes are TRBV5-1 and TRBJ1-6; tentatively, D is TRBD1 (5 bases). Per germline, CDR1 SGHRS and CDR2 YFSETQ. The CDR3 totals 16 residues. V was shortened by 0 bases and J by 5 bases, with 12 bases between the two germline ends. The CDR3 protein is CASSLAGPENNSPLHF. CDR3 in DNA: TGCGCCAGCAGCTTGGCAGGGCCAGAGAATAATTCACCCCTCCACTTT.

The rearrangement links TRBV2 to TRBJ2-3; the match to TRBD2 covers 7 bases. The CDR3 is 14 residues long. Germline values: CDR1 SNHLY, CDR2 FYNNEI. J gave up 4 bases and V 4 bases, and 5 bases lay outside the gene matches. The CDR3 DNA reads TGTGCCAGCAGTGGGGGCGGGAGCGCAGATACGCAGTATTTT. Translated: CASSGGGSADTQYF.

This rearrangement joins TRBV5-5 to TRBJ1-1; TRBD1 is a possible D gene (5 bases). Germline V gene sequence: CDR1 SGHKS, CDR2 YYEKEE (reference sequence). V dropped 4 bases and J dropped 1 base, with 14 bases sitting between them. CDR3 length: 15 amino acids. The CDR3 region has the DNA TGTGCCAGCAGCCCCCAAATGGGACGGAACACTGAAGCTTTCTTT. Residues: CASSPQMGRNTEAFF.

V usage is TRBV6-6 and J usage is TRBJ2-1; D not resolved. Germline V lookup: CDR1 MNHNY, CDR2 SVGAGI (reference sequence). The CDR3 totals 15 residues. V shed 0 bases and J shed 1 base, with 7 bases lying between them. CDR3: CASSYSWASYNEQFF. The CDR3 nucleotides are TGTGCCAGCAGTTACTCGTGGGCTTCCTACAATGAGCAGTTCTTC.